These 15 T cell receptor beta chains originate from one sample sequenced in a study of blood T cell repertoires in COVID-19. Using immunoSEQ multiplex PCR, the repertoire was profiled, and TCRdb retains in-frame clones only, with some absent. This sample has tens of thousands of clones; 85% to 90% occur once, and the top ten carry 25% to 30%. Sequencing was carried out using peripheral blood. These receptors were collected from a human donor in a cohort sampled during active COVID-19.

This clone was recorded once. V usage is TRBV19 and J usage is TRBJ1-1; 7 positions match TRBD1. Germline-derived CDR1 and CDR2 are LNHDA and SQIVND (reference sequence). Trimming cost V 6 bases and J 0 bases; bases outside gene matches: 4. The length of the CDR3 is 14 residues. CDR3 protein: CASRGTDLNTEAFF. The CDR3 nucleotides are TGTGCCAGTAGAGGGACAGACTTGAACACTGAAGCTTTCTTT.

The chain couples TRBV14 to TRBJ2-5; TRBD1 matches at 8 bases. With V trimmed by 3 bases and J by 5 bases, 8 bases remained unmatched. The CDR3 totals 15 residues. Germline V gene sequence: CDR1 SGHDN, CDR2 FVKESK. In nucleotides, the CDR3 is TGTGCCAGCAGCCACGCCTCACAGGGGGATGAGACCCAGTACTTC. Protein product: CASSHASQGDETQYF.

The chain combines TRBV28 with TRBJ1-5; 10 bases match TRBD1. Germline assignment: CDR1 MDHEN and CDR2 SYDVKM. This CDR3 spans 15 amino acids. The CDR3 sequence: CASKAGTGGNQPQHF. DNA of the CDR3: TGTGCAAGTAAGGCGGGGACAGGGGGCAATCAGCCCCAGCATTTT.

The V call is TRBV2, the J call TRBJ2-7, with D possibly being TRBD1 (6 bases). Germline CDR1 and CDR2: SNHLY and FYNNEI. The germline V and J ends were trimmed by 9 bases and 5 bases, with 17 bases remaining between them. CDR3 length equals 13 residues. The CDR3 reads CARRPTGSHEQYF. CDR3 DNA: TGTGCCAGGAGACCAACAGGGAGCCACGAGCAGTACTTC.

The rearrangement uses TRBV12-3 or TRBV12-4 and TRBJ2-7, with a tentative D call TRBD2 (5 bases). Between the trimmed V and J ends, which lost 8 bases and 2 bases, there was a span of 13 bases. CDR3 size: 13 residues. CDR3 sequence (DNA): TGTGCCAGCTCCCGGGGTCCCCCCTACGAGCAGTACTTC. Translation gives CASSRGPPYEQYF.

The V call is TRBV6-5, the J call TRBJ1-1; 8 bases are a match to TRBD1. Germline V gene sequence: CDR1 MNHEY, CDR2 SVGAGI. CDR3 length: 14 amino acids. Trimming cost V 6 bases and J 4 bases; bases outside gene matches: 7. The CDR3 protein is CASSGGDRSTEAFF. Written as DNA, the CDR3 is TGTGCCAGCAGCGGAGGGGACAGGAGCACTGAAGCTTTCTTT.

The V and J genes are TRBV10-1 and TRBJ2-7; TRBD1 matches 8 bases. The CDR3 has 14 residues. The ends lost 10 bases at V and 2 bases at J; junction bases unmatched: 10. Germline V CDR1 and CDR2: WNHNN, SYGVQD (reference sequence). CDR3: CATSHRGAPYEQYF. CDR3 DNA: TGCGCCACCTCCCACAGGGGGGCCCCCTACGAGCAGTACTTC.

The V gene is TRBV7-3, the J gene TRBJ1-5, with 7 bases identical to TRBD1. The CDR3 covers 19 residues. The V gene's germline CDR1 is SGHTA and CDR2 FQGTGA. Trimming cost V 3 bases and J 2 bases; bases outside gene matches: 16. The CDR3 here is CASSLALGEQGSGNQPQHF. CDR3 coding DNA: TGTGCCAGCAGCTTGGCGTTGGGAGAACAGGGGAGTGGCAATCAGCCCCAGCATTTT.

This clone is labeled as medium-sized. The rearrangement links TRBV27 to TRBJ2-3; TRBD2 agrees at 9 bases. The ends lost 6 bases at V and 2 bases at J; junction bases unmatched: 6. CDR1 is MNHEY and CDR2 is SMNVEV in the germline V gene (reference sequence). This CDR3 spans 15 amino acids. The CDR3, as DNA: TGTGCCAGCAGCCCCGCTAGCGGGGTCACAGATACGCAGTATTTT. Translation gives CASSPASGVTDTQYF.

The genes are TRBV10-3 and TRBJ1-1, with 8 bases aligning to TRBD1. This CDR3 is 14 amino acids long. The germline CDR1 and CDR2 sequences are ENHRY and SYGVKD. V lost 2 bases and J lost 11; bases outside the gene matches: 10. In DNA, the CDR3 is TGTGCCATCAGTGAGGGAGGACAGGGAAGGGCCGCTTTCTTT. Its protein is CAISEGGQGRAAFF.

This chain uses TRBV18 with TRBJ2-5; 7 bases are a match to TRBD1. The CDR3 consists of 16 residues. The trim removed 6 bases at V and 1 base at J, leaving 11 bases unmatched. The germline CDR1 and CDR2 sequences are KGHSH and LQKENI. The CDR3, as DNA: TGTGCCAGCTCCGAGACCGGGTCAGGGGGCCAAGAGACCCAGTACTTC. It encodes CASSETGSGGQETQYF.

The chain couples TRBV11-2 to TRBJ1-2; possible D gene TRBD1, 6 bases. The V gene's germline CDR1 is SGHAT and CDR2 FQNNGV. The CDR3 is made up of 17 amino acids. Trimming removed 1 base from V and 6 bases from J, with 21 bases in between. The CDR3 region is CASSLGGSWGQPDGYTF. For the CDR3, the DNA is TGTGCCAGCAGCTTAGGGGGAAGTTGGGGGCAGCCAGATGGCTACACCTTC.

The chain joins TRBV19 to TRBJ1-5, with D perhaps matching TRBD1 (6 bases). The CDR3 covers 13 residues. Per the germline V gene, CDR1 is LNHDA and CDR2 is SQIVND (reference sequence). Trimming took off 7 bases at V and 4 bases at J, with 11 bases between the two ends. CDR3 residues: CASMDRVNQPQHF. CDR3 bases: TGTGCCAGTATGGACAGAGTGAATCAGCCCCAGCATTTT.

The V call is TRBV6-1, the J call TRBJ2-7; maybe TRBD1 (6 bases). V was shortened by 1 base and J by 2 bases, with 6 bases between the two germline ends. The CDR3 has 13 amino acids. Looked up from germline, CDR1 is MNHNS and CDR2 is SASEGT. CDR3 bases: TGTGCCAGCAGTGAAGGGACAGCCTACGAGCAGTACTTC. As protein: CASSEGTAYEQYF.

This chain connects TRBV28 to TRBJ2-4; 10 positions agree with TRBD2. The CDR3 has 16 amino acids. J was trimmed by 7 bases and V by 4 bases; bases with no gene match: 10. The V gene's germline CDR1 is MDHEN and CDR2 SYDVKM. The CDR3 here is CASSSRTSGERNIQYF. The CDR3 coding sequence is TGTGCCAGCAGTTCACGGACTAGCGGTGAACGGAACATTCAGTACTTC.